This T cell receptor beta chain came from a study of shared clonotypes between healthy human individuals. CDR3 size: 15 residues. Germline V CDR1 and CDR2: SGDLS, YYNGEE. The V end lost 7 bases, the J end lost 6 bases, and 19 bases lay between the germline ends. At deep level, the assay was performed. As handled by the study authors: Because ImmunoSEQ provided only junction sequences with no quality scores, the filtering differed. TCRdb keeps only in-frame clones here, not all; method: immunoSEQ multiplex PCR. That table is the source of V, J and clone size, and D and trimming were worked out from the DNA. The data contain approximately 1,500,000 clones, roughly 98% of them singletons.

The genes are TRBV9 and TRBJ2-2, with D hard to call. This clonotype was obtained from a man aged 25 to 40 in good health. The sequencing sample was made of naive CD4+ T cells sorted from blood. The sample's subset: CD45RA+ positively selected. The DNA for the CDR3 is TGTGCCAGCTCATCATGGCTCTCTGGCTCCGGGGAGCTGTTTTTT. It translates to CASSSWLSGSGELFF.